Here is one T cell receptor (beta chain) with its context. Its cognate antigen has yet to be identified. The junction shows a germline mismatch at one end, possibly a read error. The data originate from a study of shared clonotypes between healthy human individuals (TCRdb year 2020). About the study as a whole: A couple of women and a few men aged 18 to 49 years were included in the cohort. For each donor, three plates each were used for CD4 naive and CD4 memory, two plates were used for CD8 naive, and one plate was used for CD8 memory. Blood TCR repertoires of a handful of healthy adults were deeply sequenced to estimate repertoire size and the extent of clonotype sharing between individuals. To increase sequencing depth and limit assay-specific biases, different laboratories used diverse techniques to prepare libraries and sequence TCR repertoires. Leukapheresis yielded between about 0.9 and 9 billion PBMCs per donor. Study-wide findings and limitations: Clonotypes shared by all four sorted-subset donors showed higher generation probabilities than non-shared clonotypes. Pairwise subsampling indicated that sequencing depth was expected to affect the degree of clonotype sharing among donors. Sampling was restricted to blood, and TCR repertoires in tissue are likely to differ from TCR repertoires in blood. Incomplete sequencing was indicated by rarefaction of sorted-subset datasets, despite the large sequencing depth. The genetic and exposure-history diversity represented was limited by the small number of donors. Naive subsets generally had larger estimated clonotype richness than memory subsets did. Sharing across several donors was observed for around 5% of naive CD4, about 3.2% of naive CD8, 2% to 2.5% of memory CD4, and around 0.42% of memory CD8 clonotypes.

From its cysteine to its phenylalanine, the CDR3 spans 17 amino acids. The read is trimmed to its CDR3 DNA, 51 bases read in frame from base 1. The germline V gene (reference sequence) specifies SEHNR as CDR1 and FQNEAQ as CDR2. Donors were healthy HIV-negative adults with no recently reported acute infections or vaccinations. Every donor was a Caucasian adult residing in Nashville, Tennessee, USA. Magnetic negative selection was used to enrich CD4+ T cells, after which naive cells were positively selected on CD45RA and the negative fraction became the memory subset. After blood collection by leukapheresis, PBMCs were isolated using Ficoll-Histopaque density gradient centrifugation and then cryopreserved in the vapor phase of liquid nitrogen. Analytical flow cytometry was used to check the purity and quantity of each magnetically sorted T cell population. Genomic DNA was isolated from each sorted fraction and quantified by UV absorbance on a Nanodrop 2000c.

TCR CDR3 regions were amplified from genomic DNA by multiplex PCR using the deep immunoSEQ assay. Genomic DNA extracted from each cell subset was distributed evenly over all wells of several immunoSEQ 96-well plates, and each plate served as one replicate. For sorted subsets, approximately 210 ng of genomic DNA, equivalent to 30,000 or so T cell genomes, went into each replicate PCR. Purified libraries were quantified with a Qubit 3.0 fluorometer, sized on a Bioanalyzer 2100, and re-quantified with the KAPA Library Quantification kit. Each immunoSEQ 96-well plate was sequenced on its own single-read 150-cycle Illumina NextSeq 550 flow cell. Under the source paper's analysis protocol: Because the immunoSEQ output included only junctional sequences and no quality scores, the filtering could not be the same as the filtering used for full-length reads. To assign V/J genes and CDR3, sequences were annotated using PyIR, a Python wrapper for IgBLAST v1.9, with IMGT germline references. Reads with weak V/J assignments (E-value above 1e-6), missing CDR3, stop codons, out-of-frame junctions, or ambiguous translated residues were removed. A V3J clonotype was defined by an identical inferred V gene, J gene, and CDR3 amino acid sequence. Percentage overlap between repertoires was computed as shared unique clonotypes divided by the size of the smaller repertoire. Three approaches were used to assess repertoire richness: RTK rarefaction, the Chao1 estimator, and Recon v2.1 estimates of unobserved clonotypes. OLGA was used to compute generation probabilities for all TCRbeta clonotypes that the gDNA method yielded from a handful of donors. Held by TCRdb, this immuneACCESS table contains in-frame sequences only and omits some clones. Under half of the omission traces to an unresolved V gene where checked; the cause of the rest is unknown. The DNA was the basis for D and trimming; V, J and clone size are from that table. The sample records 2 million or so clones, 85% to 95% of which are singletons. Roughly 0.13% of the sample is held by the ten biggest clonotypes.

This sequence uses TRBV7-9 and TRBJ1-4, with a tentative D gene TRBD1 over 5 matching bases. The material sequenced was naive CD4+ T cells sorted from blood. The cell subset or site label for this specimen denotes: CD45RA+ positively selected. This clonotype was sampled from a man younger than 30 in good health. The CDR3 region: CASSLALFRERYEKLFF. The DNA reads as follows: TGTGCCAGCAGCTTAGCCTTGTTCAGGGAGCGTTATGAGAAACTGTTTTTT.